The 11 T cell receptor beta chains below were found in one sample sequenced in a study of blood T cell repertoires in COVID-19. Generated by immunoSEQ multiplex PCR, the TCRdb table keeps only in-frame clones and is missing some. The sample includes about 250,000 clones, 70% to 80% seen only once; the top ten take over 3%. Sequencing used peripheral blood. The receptors were sampled from a woman at least 80 years old with acute or convalescent COVID-19.

The genes are TRBV3-1 (or the pseudogene TRBV3-2) and TRBJ1-6, with a tentative D call TRBD1 (5 bases). The CDR3 covers 13 residues. V lost 6 bases, J lost 9 bases, and 12 bases lay in between. The germline V gene encodes CDR1 LGHDT and CDR2 YNNKEL (reference sequence). CDR3 amino acids: CASRRSQGSPLHF. CDR3 DNA sequence: TGTGCCAGCAGAAGGTCTCAGGGTTCACCCCTCCACTTT.

To note about this clone: The same CDR3 arises from other DNA sequences in this sample as well. CDR3 amino acids: CASSPSSYEQYF. DNA of the CDR3: TGTGCCAGCAGTCCCAGCTCCTACGAGCAGTACTTC. The rearrangement joins TRBV12-3 or TRBV12-4 to TRBJ2-7; D is unresolved. The length of the CDR3 is 12 residues. V lost 5 bases, J lost 0 bases, and 5 bases lay in between.

The V and J genes are TRBV10-1 and TRBJ2-3; 9 bases fit TRBD2. V shed 2 bases, J shed 2 bases, and the junction held 8 bases outside the gene matches. In germline, CDR1 is WNHNN, CDR2 SYGVQD (reference sequence). The CDR3 length is 17 residues. The CDR3 loop is CASSEAGLARSTDTQYF. CDR3 DNA sequence: TGCGCCAGCAGTGAGGCCGGACTAGCGAGGTCCACAGATACGCAGTATTTT.

The gene calls are TRBV7-8 and TRBJ1-4; tentative D call: TRBD1 (5 bases). Germline CDR1 is SGHVS and CDR2 is FQNEAQ. The V end was cut by 5 bases, the J end by 5 bases, with 15 bases between. The CDR3 length is 15 residues. This CDR3 is CASSPSTAMNEKLFF. CDR3 nucleotide sequence: TGTGCCAGCAGCCCCTCGACAGCCATGAATGAAAAACTGTTTTTT.

This sequence joins TRBV13 and TRBJ1-1, with TRBD1 matching over 8 bases. CDR3 length: 14 amino acids. Trimming cost V 4 bases and J 3 bases; bases outside gene matches: 4. The germline V gene has CDR1 PRHDT and CDR2 FYEKMQ (reference sequence). In nucleotides, the CDR3 is TGTGCCAGCAGCTCCCAGGGGGCGGACACTGAAGCTTTCTTT. Its translation is CASSSQGADTEAFF. Full variable domain (outside the CDR3, taken from reference TRBV13 and TRBJ1-1): AAGVIQSPRHLIKEKRETATLKCYPIPRHDTVYWYQQGPGQDPQFLISFYEKMQSDKGSIPDRFSAQQFSDYHSELNMSSLELGDSALYFCASSSQGADTEAFFGQGTRLTVV.

V gene TRBV2 combines with J gene TRBJ1-2, with 11 bases fitting TRBD1. Per the germline V gene, CDR1 is SNHLY and CDR2 is FYNNEI. The ends lost 10 bases at V and 1 base at J; junction bases unmatched: 11. The CDR3 length is 16 residues. For the CDR3, the DNA is TGTGCCACACATCCGGGACAGGGGGTTGGTAACTATGGCTACACCTTC. It yields the protein CATHPGQGVGNYGYTF.

CDR3 bases: TGTGCCAGCTCCCCTCTCGGGGGTGGCGGCTACACCTTC. It yields the protein CASSPLGGGGYTF. This sequence joins TRBV9 and TRBJ1-2, with a weak D call TRBD1 (5 bases). The V gene lost 7 bases and the J gene lost 8 bases, with 18 bases spanning the gap. This CDR3 is 13 amino acids long. Germline V gene data show CDR1 as SGDLS and CDR2 as YYNGEE.

This clone was detected only once. J is TRBJ2-1 and V is TRBV28; 7 bases are a match to TRBD1. Trimming cost V 7 bases and J 1 base; bases outside gene matches: 10. This CDR3 is built from 16 residues. From germline, CDR1 is MDHEN and CDR2 SYDVKM. The CDR3 loop is CASTSGQADSYNEQFF. CDR3 sequence (DNA): TGTGCCAGCACTTCAGGACAGGCGGATTCCTACAATGAGCAGTTCTTC.

V and J are TRBV5-4 and TRBJ2-7; 10 bases line up with TRBD2. The J segment lost 2 bases and the V segment lost 4 bases, leaving 9 bases of the junction unmatched. Per the germline V gene, CDR1 is SGHNT and CDR2 is YYREEE (reference sequence). The CDR3 sequence is 16 residues long. CDR3 coding DNA: TGTGCCAGCAGCCCGAGGACTAGCGGTTTTACCTACGAGCAGTACTTC. It specifies CASSPRTSGFTYEQYF.

This chain connects TRBV6-5 to TRBJ2-7, with 8 bases matching TRBD2. Germline V gene data show CDR1 as MNHEY and CDR2 as SVGAGI. The V gene end was trimmed by 2 bases and the J gene end by 5 bases; junction bases not matched to a gene: 8. The CDR3 has 15 residues. The CDR3 DNA sequence: TGTGCCAGCAGTTACCGCGGACTAGCAAGCGACGAGCAGTACTTC. Translation: CASSYRGLASDEQYF.

The rearrangement joins TRBV27 to TRBJ2-7; 9 nucleotides align to TRBD1. V was clipped by 6 bases and J by 1 base; unmatched bases: 10. The CDR3 runs 16 residues. The germline gives CDR1 MNHEY, CDR2 SMNVEV (reference sequence). The CDR3, as DNA: TGTGCCAGCAGGAAAAGGGTGGGGACAGGGTCCTACGAGCAGTACTTC. Its translation is CASRKRVGTGSYEQYF.